One and the same sample provided the 10 T cell receptor beta chains below, sequenced in a study of blood T cell repertoires in COVID-19. Sequencing was performed with immunoSEQ multiplex PCR; in TCRdb, only in-frame clones are kept and a portion is missing. The sample lists 200,000 or so clones; roughly 80% were seen once. The sample consisted of peripheral blood. The receptors come from a human donor in a cohort sampled during active COVID-19.

V usage is TRBV25-1 and J usage is TRBJ2-7; 8 bases align to TRBD2. Germline lookup yields CDR1 MGHDK and CDR2 SYGVNS. The V and J ends lost 1 base and 0 bases, in that order; junction bases with no gene match: 11. The length of the CDR3 is 18 residues. The chain's CDR3 is CASSESISGKSSSYEQYF. DNA for the CDR3: TGTGCCAGCAGTGAATCGATTAGCGGGAAGTCAAGCTCCTACGAGCAGTACTTC.

The chain is built from TRBV3-1 (or the pseudogene TRBV3-2) and TRBJ1-1; D possibly corresponds to TRBD1 (5 bases). Per the germline V gene, CDR1 is LGHDT and CDR2 is YNNKEL (reference sequence). Trimming took off 4 bases at V and 5 bases at J, with 17 bases between the two ends. The CDR3 totals 15 residues. The CDR3 loop reads CASSLNWGGETEAFF. DNA of the CDR3: TGTGCCAGCAGCCTAAATTGGGGGGGGGAAACTGAAGCTTTCTTT.

This rearrangement joins TRBV18 to TRBJ2-7; 13 nucleotides agree with TRBD2. Trimming cost V 0 bases and J 2 bases; bases outside gene matches: 1. The CDR3 sequence is 16 residues long. CDR1 is KGHSH and CDR2 is LQKENI in the germline V gene. CDR3 in amino acids: CASSPPGLAGTYEQYF. In DNA form, the CDR3 reads TGTGCCAGCTCACCACCGGGACTAGCGGGGACCTACGAGCAGTACTTC.

Points on this clone: Within the sample, other DNA sequences also encode this same CDR3. The CDR3 is CSARDGGGYTF. The CDR3 bases are TGCAGTGCTAGAGATGGAGGTGGTTACACCTTC. The rearrangement uses TRBV20-1 and TRBJ1-2; no clear D gene. Germline V CDR1 and CDR2: DFQATT, SNEGSKA (reference sequence). The V gene lost 0 bases and the J gene lost 11 bases, with 10 bases spanning the gap. This CDR3 has 11 amino acids.

This chain connects TRBV25-1 to TRBJ2-1; 11 bases match TRBD2. After removal of 6 bases from V and 7 bases from J, the junction contained 8 bases not matched to a gene. Germline V gene lookup returns CDR1 MGHDK and CDR2 SYGVNS. CDR3 size: 15 residues. The CDR3 sequence: CASSAGTSGRNEQFF. The DNA of the CDR3 is TGTGCCAGCAGCGCCGGGACTAGCGGAAGGAATGAGCAGTTCTTC.

This sequence joins TRBV30 and TRBJ2-7, with 8 bases matching TRBD1. Germline loops: CDR1 GTSNPN, CDR2 SVGIG (reference sequence). The CDR3 totals 13 residues. V was clipped by 2 bases and J by 3 bases; unmatched bases: 3. The CDR3 reads CAWSMGQVYEQYF. The CDR3 region has the DNA TGTGCCTGGAGTATGGGACAGGTCTACGAGCAGTACTTC. Together with reference TRBV30 and TRBJ2-7, the CDR3 gives the full variable domain: SQTIHQWPATLVQPVGSPLSLECTVEGTSNPNLYWYRQAAGRGLQLLFYSVGIGQISSEVPQNLSASRPQDRQFILSSKKLLLSDSGFYLCAWSMGQVYEQYFGPGTRLTVT.

The chain joins TRBV7-9 to TRBJ2-1; D is ambiguous. This CDR3 is 15 amino acids long. Looked up from germline, CDR1 is SEHNR and CDR2 is FQNEAQ (reference sequence). Trimming removed 3 bases from V and 6 bases from J, with 15 bases in between. The DNA of the CDR3 is TGTGCCAGCAGCTTTCGTACCCAGGCTGGCAATGAGCAGTTCTTC. Translated: CASSFRTQAGNEQFF. Full variable domain (rest looked up from reference TRBV7-9 and TRBJ2-1): DTGVSQNPRHKITKRGQNVTFRCDPISEHNRLYWYRQTLGQGPEFLTYFQNEAQLEKSRLLSDRFSAERPKGSFSTLEIQRTEQGDSAMYLCASSFRTQAGNEQFFGPGTRLTVL.

This sequence joins TRBV5-5 and TRBJ2-7; no clear D gene. Trimming cost V 2 bases and J 3 bases, with 15 bases left between them. The CDR3 runs 15 residues. CDR1 and CDR2 (germline): SGHKS, YYEKEE (reference sequence). CDR3 amino acids: CASSLPPPGYYEQYF. DNA for the CDR3: TGTGCCAGCAGCTTACCCCCCCCAGGTTACTACGAGCAGTACTTC.

V is TRBV7-9 and J is TRBJ1-4, with TRBD1 matching over 7 bases. CDR3 length: 14 residues. Germline loops: CDR1 SEHNR, CDR2 FQNEAQ (reference sequence). Trimming took 5 bases from V and 4 from J; bases not matched to a gene: 4. CDR3 region: CASSSRDSNEKLFF. The DNA of the CDR3 is TGTGCCAGCAGCAGCCGGGACAGTAATGAAAAACTGTTTTTT. Looking up the rest from reference TRBV7-9 and TRBJ1-4 gives the full variable domain: DTGVSQNPRHKITKRGQNVTFRCDPISEHNRLYWYRQTLGQGPEFLTYFQNEAQLEKSRLLSDRFSAERPKGSFSTLEIQRTEQGDSAMYLCASSSRDSNEKLFFGSGTQLSVL.

This clone was found a few times. This chain uses TRBV19 with TRBJ2-1, with TRBD1 identical over 12 bases. This CDR3 is 19 amino acids long. Germline trimming cut 2 bases from V and 2 bases from J; bases unmatched to any gene: 10. Germline V gene data show CDR1 as LNHDA and CDR2 as SQIVND (reference sequence). For the CDR3, the DNA is TGTGCCAGTAGTATAAGGGGACAGGGGGCCATCGCGGCCTACAATGAGCAGTTCTTC. Encoded protein: CASSIRGQGAIAAYNEQFF.